The rows below give T cell receptor beta chains drawn from one sample of a study of OX40 agonist ivuxolimab in advanced cancers. The repertoire was sequenced with immunoSEQ multiplex PCR; TCRdb's copy has only in-frame clones and lacks some. The sample lists 50,000 to 65,000 clones, around 85% seen once, with roughly 1% in the top ten. Sequences were derived from CD4+ or CD8+ T cells sorted from blood, sampled in a trial of the OX40 agonist ivuxolimab. The receptors derive from an adult with an advanced solid tumor such as melanoma, head and neck, liver or kidney cancer. Each CDR3 is given with its conserved first and last residue. The order of the fields is V gene, D gene, J gene, clone size, CDR3 protein, CDR3 DNA. A D gene is named only where the DNA matches it firmly. Only some rows state a clone size, as once, few, many or a class for expanded clones.

V gene: TRBV13
D gene: .
J gene: TRBJ2-2
clone size: .
CDR3 protein: CASSLEAGGTGELFF
CDR3 DNA: TGTGCCAGCAGCTTAGAAGCCGGTGGAACCGGGGAGCTGTTTTTT

V gene: TRBV30
D gene: .
J gene: TRBJ1-6
clone size: .
CDR3 protein: CAWGHSIRGISPLHF
CDR3 DNA: TGTGCCTGGGGACATTCAATTAGGGGAATTTCACCCCTCCACTTT

V gene: TRBV23-1
D gene: .
J gene: TRBJ2-5
clone size: once
CDR3 protein: CASSQSTGPQETQYF
CDR3 DNA: TGCGCCAGCAGTCAGTCAACAGGGCCCCAAGAGACCCAGTACTTC

V gene: TRBV2
D gene: TRBD1
J gene: TRBJ1-1
clone size: once
CDR3 protein: CASSRQGSTEAFF
CDR3 DNA: TGTGCCAGCAGTCGACAGGGTAGCACTGAAGCTTTCTTT

V gene: TRBV6-1
D gene: TRBD1
J gene: TRBJ1-6
clone size: .
CDR3 protein: CASSADRGGSPLHF
CDR3 DNA: TGTGCCAGCAGTGCGGACAGGGGTGGTTCACCCCTCCACTTT

V gene: TRBV19
D gene: .
J gene: TRBJ1-5
clone size: .
CDR3 protein: CASSIRAVNQPQHF
CDR3 DNA: TGTGCCAGTAGTATAAGGGCGGTCAATCAGCCCCAGCATTTT

V gene: TRBV11-2
D gene: .
J gene: TRBJ2-7
clone size: .
CDR3 protein: CASSLWGKGIYEQYF
CDR3 DNA: TGTGCCAGCAGCTTGTGGGGGAAAGGGATCTACGAGCAGTACTTC

V gene: TRBV13
D gene: .
J gene: TRBJ2-5
clone size: once
CDR3 protein: CASSLSDTHQETQYF
CDR3 DNA: TGTGCCAGCAGCCTCTCGGACACCCACCAAGAGACCCAGTACTTC

V gene: TRBV7-8
D gene: .
J gene: TRBJ1-1
clone size: .
CDR3 protein: CASSLRVSEAFF
CDR3 DNA: TGTGCCAGCAGCTTAAGGGTTTCTGAAGCTTTCTTT

V gene: TRBV19
D gene: .
J gene: TRBJ1-1
clone size: .
CDR3 protein: CASSISVMNTEAFF
CDR3 DNA: TGTGCCAGTAGTATTAGCGTTATGAACACTGAAGCTTTCTTT

V gene: TRBV5-1
D gene: .
J gene: TRBJ2-1
clone size: .
CDR3 protein: CASRSQKTGSYNEQFF
CDR3 DNA: TGCGCCAGCAGGTCTCAAAAAACGGGCTCCTACAATGAGCAGTTCTTC

V gene: TRBV19
D gene: .
J gene: TRBJ2-2
clone size: once
CDR3 protein: CASSPGQQVNTGELFF
CDR3 DNA: TGTGCCAGTAGTCCCGGACAGCAAGTGAACACCGGGGAGCTGTTTTTT

V gene: TRBV5-6
D gene: .
J gene: TRBJ1-1
clone size: .
CDR3 protein: CASSFFRSGPEAFF
CDR3 DNA: TGTGCCAGCAGCTTTTTTAGATCCGGCCCTGAAGCTTTCTTT

V gene: TRBV9
D gene: .
J gene: TRBJ1-3
clone size: .
CDR3 protein: CASSVTASSGNTIYF
CDR3 DNA: TGTGCCAGCAGCGTCACAGCCTCTTCTGGAAACACCATATATTTT

V gene: TRBV6-1
D gene: .
J gene: TRBJ1-5
clone size: once
CDR3 protein: CASSVRVYQPQHF
CDR3 DNA: TGTGCCAGCTCAGTCCGGGTTTATCAGCCCCAGCATTTT

V gene: TRBV5-6
D gene: .
J gene: TRBJ2-7
clone size: .
CDR3 protein: CASSFAGIPYEQYF
CDR3 DNA: TGTGCCAGCAGCTTTGCCGGCATACCCTACGAGCAGTACTTC

V gene: TRBV30
D gene: .
J gene: TRBJ1-1
clone size: .
CDR3 protein: CAWKRLVPITEAFF
CDR3 DNA: TGTGCCTGGAAGCGTCTGGTACCCATCACTGAAGCTTTCTTT

V gene: TRBV2
D gene: .
J gene: TRBJ2-7
clone size: .
CDR3 protein: CASKPLDHEQYF
CDR3 DNA: TGTGCCAGCAAACCCCTTGACCACGAGCAGTACTTC

V gene: TRBV30
D gene: .
J gene: TRBJ1-1
clone size: .
CDR3 protein: CAWSPTRAGRITEAFF
CDR3 DNA: TGTGCCTGGAGTCCTACAAGGGCAGGCCGGATCACTGAAGCTTTCTTT

V gene: TRBV9
D gene: .
J gene: TRBJ1-3
clone size: .
CDR3 protein: CASSVGNSGFSGNTIYF
CDR3 DNA: TGTGCCAGCAGCGTAGGGAATTCAGGGTTCTCTGGAAACACCATATATTTT

V gene: TRBV2
D gene: .
J gene: TRBJ1-1
clone size: .
CDR3 protein: CASSEALPGKEAFF
CDR3 DNA: TGTGCCAGCAGTGAAGCGCTGCCAGGGAAAGAAGCTTTCTTT

V gene: TRBV5-6
D gene: .
J gene: TRBJ2-6
clone size: few
CDR3 protein: CASSIVRQAILSGANVLTF
CDR3 DNA: TGTGCCAGCAGCATTGTTCGACAGGCTATATTATCTGGGGCCAACGTCCTGACTTTC

V gene: TRBV11-1
D gene: .
J gene: TRBJ2-7
clone size: .
CDR3 protein: CASSLTEATYEQYF
CDR3 DNA: TGTGCCAGCAGCTTAACGGAGGCAACCTACGAGCAGTACTTC

V gene: TRBV30
D gene: .
J gene: TRBJ1-2
clone size: .
CDR3 protein: CAWSVDRTSGGYTF
CDR3 DNA: TGTGCCTGGAGTGTAGACAGGACCTCGGGTGGCTACACCTTC

V gene: TRBV10-1
D gene: .
J gene: TRBJ1-2
clone size: .
CDR3 protein: CASSLDRIGGYTF
CDR3 DNA: TGCGCCAGCAGCTTGGACAGAATCGGTGGCTACACCTTC

V gene: TRBV6-1
D gene: .
J gene: TRBJ1-2
clone size: .
CDR3 protein: CASRPGPDYGYTF
CDR3 DNA: TGTGCCAGTAGGCCCGGGCCCGACTATGGCTACACCTTC

V gene: TRBV27
D gene: TRBD1
J gene: TRBJ2-1
clone size: .
CDR3 protein: CASKLLGTGGIGSYNEQFF
CDR3 DNA: TGTGCCAGCAAACTACTCGGGACAGGAGGGATAGGGTCCTACAATGAGCAGTTCTTC

V gene: TRBV28
D gene: TRBD2
J gene: TRBJ2-1
clone size: .
CDR3 protein: CASSFPQRGVRQFF
CDR3 DNA: TGTGCCAGCAGTTTCCCGCAGCGGGGGGTTAGGCAGTTCTTC

V gene: TRBV19
D gene: .
J gene: TRBJ1-5
clone size: .
CDR3 protein: CASSPGVQPQHF
CDR3 DNA: TGTGCCAGTAGTCCAGGGGTTCAGCCCCAGCATTTT

V gene: TRBV5-6
D gene: .
J gene: TRBJ1-6
clone size: few
CDR3 protein: CASHTQSSSYNSPLHF
CDR3 DNA: TGTGCCAGCCATACCCAGTCTAGCTCCTATAATTCACCCCTCCACTTT

V gene: TRBV13
D gene: TRBD1
J gene: TRBJ1-2
clone size: .
CDR3 protein: CASAHRDRLGYTF
CDR3 DNA: TGTGCCAGCGCGCACCGGGACAGGCTAGGCTACACCTTC

V gene: TRBV2
D gene: TRBD1
J gene: TRBJ1-1
clone size: .
CDR3 protein: CAGGRQGNTEAFF
CDR3 DNA: TGTGCCGGAGGACGACAGGGGAACACTGAAGCTTTCTTT

V gene: TRBV10-2
D gene: TRBD2
J gene: TRBJ2-1
clone size: .
CDR3 protein: CASSLAGAYNEQFF
CDR3 DNA: TGCGCCAGCAGTTTAGCGGGGGCGTACAATGAGCAGTTCTTC

V gene: TRBV18
D gene: .
J gene: TRBJ2-3
clone size: .
CDR3 protein: CASSPPSKGNLDTQYF
CDR3 DNA: TGTGCCAGCTCACCACCGAGTAAGGGGAATCTCGATACGCAGTATTTT

V gene: TRBV14
D gene: .
J gene: TRBJ1-2
clone size: once
CDR3 protein: CASSTSNYGYTF
CDR3 DNA: TGTGCCAGCAGCACCTCTAACTATGGCTACACCTTC

V gene: TRBV19
D gene: TRBD1
J gene: TRBJ1-5
clone size: .
CDR3 protein: CASSADRGKQPQHF
CDR3 DNA: TGTGCCAGTAGTGCCGACAGGGGGAAACAGCCCCAGCATTTT

V gene: TRBV19
D gene: .
J gene: TRBJ1-2
clone size: .
CDR3 protein: CASSISAGPGYGYTF
CDR3 DNA: TGTGCCAGTAGTATATCGGCAGGGCCGGGCTATGGCTACACCTTC

V gene: TRBV18
D gene: .
J gene: TRBJ1-5
clone size: .
CDR3 protein: CASSPLSGGGGKQPQHF
CDR3 DNA: TGTGCCAGCTCACCACTGTCGGGGGGCGGTGGAAAACAGCCCCAGCATTTT

V gene: TRBV30
D gene: .
J gene: TRBJ2-6
clone size: .
CDR3 protein: CAWRAPGTNVLTF
CDR3 DNA: TGTGCCTGGAGAGCACCCGGTACCAACGTCCTGACTTTC

V gene: TRBV25-1
D gene: .
J gene: TRBJ2-5
clone size: once
CDR3 protein: CASSPRGRFQETQYF
CDR3 DNA: TGTGCCAGCAGTCCTCGAGGTCGATTCCAAGAGACCCAGTACTTC

V gene: TRBV7-2
D gene: .
J gene: TRBJ1-1
clone size: .
CDR3 protein: CASSLGIRLARTEAFF
CDR3 DNA: TGTGCCAGCAGCTTAGGTATTCGGCTTGCGAGGACTGAAGCTTTCTTT

V gene: TRBV5-6
D gene: TRBD1
J gene: TRBJ1-6
clone size: .
CDR3 protein: CASSSYDRDNSPLHF
CDR3 DNA: TGTGCCAGCAGCTCGTACGACAGGGATAATTCACCCCTCCACTTT

V gene: TRBV15
D gene: .
J gene: TRBJ2-3
clone size: .
CDR3 protein: CATSREVGLFPTDTQYF
CDR3 DNA: TGTGCCACCAGCAGAGAGGTCGGGCTTTTCCCCACAGATACGCAGTATTTT